The 11 T cell receptor beta chains in this list originate from one sample, sequenced in a study of regulatory T cells in long-lasting Graves disease. With iRepertoire HTBI primers and Arm-PCR of CDR3 regions, TCR beta libraries were built. TCRdb processed the multiplex PCR reads anew with MiXCR; each CDR3 protein has one entry. The table has about 540,000 distinct CDR3 sequences, approximately 13% seen once. The time point is: newly diagnosed GD, antithyroid drugs for less than 3 months. PBMCs were the source of the RNA used for TCR sequencing. The sample also formed part of further work on T cells in Graves' hyperthyroidism and ophthalmopathy.

The sequenced sample was peripheral blood mononuclear cells (PBMCs), obtained at new diagnosis, from a patient treated with antithyroid drugs. These receptors were obtained from a man aged 30 to 45 with Graves disease.

In regard to this clonotype: A much larger clone sits a single nucleotide away, making a read error possible. The chain uses TRBV5-1 and TRBJ1-5; tentatively, D is TRBD1 (6 bases). Germline CDR1 reads SGHRS; CDR2 reads YFSETQ. The CDR3 has 14 residues. CDR3 sequence reads: CASSLVEGDQAQHF. The CDR3 DNA follows: TGCGCCAGCAGCTTGGTTGAGGGGGATCAGGCCCAGCATTTT.

V usage is TRBV28 and J usage is TRBJ2-7, with TRBD2 matching over 14 bases. Germline V gives CDR1 MDHEN, CDR2 SYDVKM. The CDR3 consists of 16 residues. The ends lost 4 bases at V and 3 bases at J; junction bases unmatched: 5. The CDR3 nucleotides read TGTGCCAGCAGTTCAGGACTAGCGGGAGGAAACTACGAGCAGTACTTC. Protein: CASSSGLAGGNYEQYF.

In its sample, this clonotype was seen many times. This rearrangement joins TRBV14 to TRBJ2-7; no clear D gene. The V end lost 1 base, the J end lost 5 bases, and 6 bases lay between the germline ends. There are 12 residues in the CDR3. The germline V gene has CDR1 SGHDN and CDR2 FVKESK. In nucleotides, the CDR3 is TGTGCCAGCAGCCAAGCGAAGCACGAGCAGTACTTC. It is translated as CASSQAKHEQYF.

This clonotype has ten or more counts. This chain joins TRBV7-9 and TRBJ2-7; D is perhaps TRBD1 (5 bases). The CDR3 is 17 residues long. Germline loops: CDR1 SEHNR, CDR2 FQNEAQ (reference sequence). The V end lost 5 bases, the J end lost 0 bases, and 20 bases lay between the germline ends. CDR3 in DNA: TGTGCCAGCAGCCGGCCCCATCGGCTAGGGGACTCCTACGAGCAGTACTTC. Its protein is CASSRPHRLGDSYEQYF. The full variable domain, with the rest looked up from reference TRBV7-9 and TRBJ2-7, is DTGVSQNPRHKITKRGQNVTFRCDPISEHNRLYWYRQTLGQGPEFLTYFQNEAQLEKSRLLSDRFSAERPKGSFSTLEIQRTEQGDSAMYLCASSRPHRLGDSYEQYFGPGTRLTVT.

This clonotype was counted many times. The chain uses TRBV5-4 and TRBJ2-1, with 7 positions matching TRBD2. V gave up 4 bases and J gave up 7 bases; unmatched junction bases: 8. The CDR3 consists of 14 residues. Per the germline V gene, CDR1 is SGHNT and CDR2 is YYREEE (reference sequence). The CDR3 here is CASSPGGSFNEQFF. The DNA for the CDR3 is TGTGCCAGCAGCCCCGGCGGGAGCTTTAATGAGCAGTTCTTC. The full variable domain, completed using reference TRBV5-4 and TRBJ2-1, is ETGVTQSPTHLIKTRGQQVTLRCSSQSGHNTVSWYQQALGQGPQFIFQYYREEENGRGNFPPRFSGLQFPNYSSELNVNALELDDSALYLCASSPGGSFNEQFFGPGTRLTVL.

This clonotype was seen a handful of times. The J gene is TRBJ2-2, the V gene TRBV7-9; D is uncertain. The germline gives CDR1 SEHNR, CDR2 FQNEAQ (reference sequence). V was trimmed by 11 bases and J by 1 base, leaving 8 bases between them. The CDR3 consists of 12 residues. The CDR3: CAYTRNTGELFF. Here the CDR3 DNA reads TGTGCCTACACTCGGAACACCGGGGAGCTGTTTTTT.

The chain is built from TRBV7-8 and TRBJ2-7; a weak D match, TRBD2 (5 bases). This CDR3 comprises 16 residues. Germline V gives CDR1 SGHVS, CDR2 FQNEAQ. V gave up 1 base and J gave up 2 bases, with 15 bases separating them. The CDR3 region is CASSLVAGTIPYEQYF. CDR3 coding DNA: TGTGCCAGCAGCTTAGTGGCGGGTACCATCCCCTACGAGCAGTACTTC.

As to this clonotype: A single base separates this from a much larger clone, so it may be a read error. The gene calls are TRBV12-5 and TRBJ1-5; D possibly corresponds to TRBD1 (5 bases). The CDR3 totals 14 residues. The V gene lost 4 bases and the J gene lost 9 bases, with 16 bases spanning the gap. Germline CDR1 is LGHNT and CDR2 is FRNRAP. The CDR3 loop reads CASGSGTYGRPQHF. The CDR3 nucleotides are TGTGCTAGTGGTTCCGGGACTTATGGTCGGCCCCAGCATTTT. The variable domain in full, with the rest retrieved from reference TRBV12-5 and TRBJ1-5, is DARVTQTPRHKVTEMGQEVTMRCQPILGHNTVFWYRQTMMQGLELLAYFRNRAPLDDSGMPKDRFSAEMPDATLATLKIQPSEPRDSAVYFCASGSGTYGRPQHFGDGTRLSIL.

The rearrangement joins TRBV3-1 to TRBJ2-7; D is unresolved. CDR1 is LGHDT and CDR2 is YNNKEL in the germline V gene (reference sequence). This CDR3 is 14 amino acids long. V was trimmed by 0 bases and J by 6 bases, leaving 12 bases between them. The chain's CDR3 is CASSQDPQYREQYF. The DNA of the CDR3 is TGTGCCAGCAGCCAAGACCCACAATACCGCGAGCAGTACTTC.

V usage is TRBV7-8 and J usage is TRBJ1-1, with 11 bases fitting TRBD1. With V trimmed by 6 bases and J by 2 bases, 11 bases remained unmatched. Germline V CDR1 and CDR2: SGHVS, FQNEAQ. The CDR3 runs 17 residues. The CDR3 here is CASSSLSDRGQNTEAFF. The CDR3 DNA is TGTGCCAGCAGTTCCCTCTCGGACAGGGGGCAAAACACTGAAGCTTTCTTT.

The chain couples TRBV5-1 to TRBJ2-1; D gene ambiguous. The CDR3 has 13 residues. The germline V and J ends were trimmed by 2 bases and 8 bases, with 11 bases remaining between them. Germline V CDR1 and CDR2: SGHRS, YFSETQ. This CDR3 reads CASSFGVGDEQFF. The CDR3 bases are TGCGCCAGCAGCTTTGGGGTGGGCGATGAGCAGTTCTTC.